The clone carrying this T cell receptor (beta chain) was seen at least ten times. This entry is derived from a study of shared clonotypes between healthy human individuals. The CDR3 covers 13 residues. V was cut by 1 base and J by 4 bases, with 8 bases left in between. CDR1 is SGHVS and CDR2 is FQNEAQ in the germline V gene. Assay: immunoSEQ multiplex PCR; the TCRdb copy retains only in-frame clones and omits some. There are about 96,000 clones in the sample; around 68% occur only once, and approximately 50% lies in the top ten. The sequence was collected from a man aged 25-45 years in good health. The sequencing input was memory CD8+ T cells sorted from blood. Sample subset: CD45RO+ cells pooled with CCR7-negative TemRA cells. This rearrangement joins TRBV7-8 to TRBJ2-7, with D uncertain. CDR3 nucleotides: TGTGCCAGCAGCTTAGATCCGGTATACGAGCAGTACTTC. Translating gives CASSLDPVYEQYF.